The clone carrying this T cell receptor beta chain turned up a few times. The antigen is undetermined. The entry originates in a study of CD8 T cells in ankylosing spondylitis. Study conclusions and caveats: There was a TCR beta motif, made of fewer than 10 highly homologous variants, that appeared characteristic of ankylosing spondylitis blood. Some of the motif variants had earlier been found in reactive arthritis patients' fluid and blood. Disease-linked clones displayed a CD8+ phenotype and appeared relatively rarely in peripheral blood.

Libraries for TCR beta were made by quantitative 5'-RACE with molecular barcodes. One entry per CDR3 protein, called by TCRdb with MiXCR from the 5' RACE reads. The table records under 300,000 distinct CDR3 sequences, around 10% of them present only once. Trimming shortened V by 5 bases and J by 0 bases, and 16 bases separated the two germline ends. Germline V gene data show CDR1 as MDHEN and CDR2 as SYDVKM. This CDR3 is 16 amino acids long. Sequencing used blood, either unsorted or a sorted T cell fraction (not recorded which). The gene calls are TRBV28 and TRBJ1-1; TRBD1 might be the D (6 bases). The sequence was collected from a male donor with ankylosing spondylitis or in good health (not recorded which). Written as DNA, the CDR3 is TGTGCCAGCAGTCCCCAAGAAGGGACACTGAACACTGAAGCTTTCTTT. Amino acid sequence: CASSPQEGTLNTEAFF.